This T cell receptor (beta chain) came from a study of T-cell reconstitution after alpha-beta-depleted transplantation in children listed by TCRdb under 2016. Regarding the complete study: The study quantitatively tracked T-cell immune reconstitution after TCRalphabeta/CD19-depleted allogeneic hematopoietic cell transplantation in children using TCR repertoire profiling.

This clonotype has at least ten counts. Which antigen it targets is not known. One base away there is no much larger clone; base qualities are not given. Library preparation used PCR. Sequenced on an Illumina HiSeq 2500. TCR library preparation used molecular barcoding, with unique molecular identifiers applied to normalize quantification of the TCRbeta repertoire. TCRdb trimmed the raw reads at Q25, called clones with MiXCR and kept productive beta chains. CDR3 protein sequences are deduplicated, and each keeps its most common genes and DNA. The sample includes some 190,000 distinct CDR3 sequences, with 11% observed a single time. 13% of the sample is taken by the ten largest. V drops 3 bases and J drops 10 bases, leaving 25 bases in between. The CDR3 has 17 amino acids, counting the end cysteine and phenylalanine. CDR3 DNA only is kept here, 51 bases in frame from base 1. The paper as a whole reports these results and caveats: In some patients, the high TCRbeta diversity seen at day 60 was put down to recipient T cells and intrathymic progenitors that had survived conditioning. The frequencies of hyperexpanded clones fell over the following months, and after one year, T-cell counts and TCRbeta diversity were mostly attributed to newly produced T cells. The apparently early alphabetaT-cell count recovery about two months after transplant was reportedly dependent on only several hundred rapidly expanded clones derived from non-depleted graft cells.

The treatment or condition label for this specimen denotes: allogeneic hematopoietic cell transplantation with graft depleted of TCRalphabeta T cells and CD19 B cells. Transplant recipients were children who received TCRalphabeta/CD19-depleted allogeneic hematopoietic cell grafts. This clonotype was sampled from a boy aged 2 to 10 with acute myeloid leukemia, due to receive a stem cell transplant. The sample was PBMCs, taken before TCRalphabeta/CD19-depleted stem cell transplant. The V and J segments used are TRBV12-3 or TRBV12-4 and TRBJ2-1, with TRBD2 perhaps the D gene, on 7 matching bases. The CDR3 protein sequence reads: CASSFGTNGGPGDEQFF. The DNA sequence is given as TGTGCCAGCAGTTTTGGGACGAACGGGGGGCCGGGGGACGAGCAGTTCTTC.